Shown below are 29 T cell receptor beta chains from a single sample sequenced in a study of cytomegalovirus exposure and HLA in healthy donors. It was with 60 Vbeta and 13 Jbeta primers that the PCR ran. Profiling relied on immunoSEQ multiplex PCR, and the TCRdb table lists in-frame clones only, not all of them. The repertoire holds 120,000 or so clones, about 80% seen once, with 2.5% to 3% in the top ten. Material for sequencing was PBMCs. The receptors were sampled from a woman aged 55-69 years in good health and CMV-seropositive.

V and J are TRBV27 and TRBJ1-2, with TRBD1 matching 7 bases. CDR1 is MNHEY and CDR2 is SMNVEV in the germline V gene (reference sequence). V was clipped by 6 bases and J by 4 bases; unmatched bases: 11. The CDR3 runs 15 residues. CDR3 DNA: TGTGCCAGCAGAACCCAACGGGACAGCCTCTATGGCTACACCTTC. Encoded protein: CASRTQRDSLYGYTF.

This chain links TRBV28 with TRBJ2-3, with 7 bases lining up with TRBD2. The germline gives CDR1 MDHEN, CDR2 SYDVKM. With V trimmed by 3 bases and J by 4 bases, 7 bases remained unmatched. This CDR3 is built from 15 residues. This CDR3 reads CASSLGGSRSDTQYF. The CDR3 bases are TGTGCCAGCAGTTTGGGCGGGAGTCGTTCAGATACGCAGTATTTT.

The chain is built from TRBV5-6 and TRBJ1-1; 8 bases are shared with TRBD1. CDR3 length: 18 amino acids. Per germline, CDR1 SGHDT and CDR2 YYEEEE. V was clipped by 1 base and J by 4 bases; unmatched bases: 15. CDR3 sequence: CASSLFAGRTGRVTEAFF. The CDR3 DNA is TGTGCCAGCAGCTTGTTCGCCGGGCGGACAGGGCGGGTCACTGAAGCTTTCTTT.

This clone came up a few times. The chain joins TRBV6-1 to TRBJ1-4; D is perhaps TRBD1 (5 bases). This CDR3 region has 16 residues. From germline, CDR1 is MNHNS and CDR2 SASEGT. Between the trimmed V and J ends, which lost 4 bases and 5 bases, there was a span of 17 bases. In DNA, the CDR3 is TGTGCCAGCAGTGTGACAGCAACCACTCGGAATGAAAAACTGTTTTTT. It encodes CASSVTATTRNEKLFF.

The V gene is TRBV7-9, the J gene TRBJ2-7; no firm D call. V was shortened by 1 base and J by 5 bases, with 15 bases between the two germline ends. This CDR3 region has 15 residues. Germline lookup yields CDR1 SEHNR and CDR2 FQNEAQ (reference sequence). In DNA, the CDR3 is TGTGCCAGCAGCTTAGGGCTAGTCAAAATCGACGAGCAGTACTTC. Translating gives CASSLGLVKIDEQYF.

CDR3 nucleotides: TGTGCCAGCAGCCTGCAGGGTACGAGCACAGATACGCAGTATTTT. It codes for CASSLQGTSTDTQYF. This chain links TRBV11-1 with TRBJ2-3, with D tentatively TRBD1 (5 bases). With 5 bases removed from V and 0 bases from J, the gap between germline ends came to 12 bases. Per the germline V gene, CDR1 is SGHAT and CDR2 is FQDESV (reference sequence). The CDR3 has 15 residues.

The V call is TRBV10-1, the J call TRBJ2-7; a weak D match, TRBD1 (5 bases). V was trimmed by 8 bases and J by 0 bases, leaving 8 bases between them. The CDR3 runs to 12 residues. CDR1 is WNHNN, CDR2 SYGVQD, per germline (reference sequence). This chain's CDR3 is CASGASSYEQYF. CDR3 nucleotide sequence: TGCGCCAGCGGGGCATCCTCCTACGAGCAGTACTTC.

This CDR3 reads CASSPVAGASSYEQYF. In DNA, the CDR3 is TGTGCCAGCAGCCCAGTAGCGGGAGCCAGCTCCTACGAGCAGTACTTC. This chain connects TRBV4-2 to TRBJ2-5; 9 bases are shared with TRBD2. The end of the DNA fits TRBJ2-7 better, so the J call may be wrong. This CDR3 has 16 amino acids. Per the germline V gene, CDR1 is LGHNA and CDR2 is YNFKEQ.

This sequence joins TRBV9 and TRBJ2-7; 7 positions match TRBD2. The CDR3 length is 15 residues. Germline lookup yields CDR1 SGDLS and CDR2 YYNGEE. V was clipped by 4 bases and J by 3 bases; unmatched bases: 10. CDR3 in DNA: TGTGCCAGCAGCTTTACTAGCGAAATGGGCTACGAGCAGTACTTC. It specifies CASSFTSEMGYEQYF.

The chain uses TRBV27 and TRBJ2-7; TRBD1 aligns across 7 bases. CDR1 MNHEY and CDR2 SMNVEV come from the germline V gene (reference sequence). The CDR3 runs 14 residues. V dropped 5 bases and J dropped 4; count of bases not matched to a gene: 8. The CDR3 spells CASSLTDRWYEQYF. In nucleotides, the CDR3 is TGTGCCAGCAGTCTCACGGACAGGTGGTACGAGCAGTACTTC.

V and J are TRBV9 and TRBJ2-7; 11 bases align to TRBD1. Losses at the gene ends were 0 bases for V and 6 bases for J; bases not matched to a gene: 2. Germline V CDR1 and CDR2: SGDLS, YYNGEE. The length of the CDR3 is 14 residues. The CDR3 nucleotides are TGTGCCAGCAGCGTAGTAGGGACAGGGGGCGAGCAGTACTTC. Translation: CASSVVGTGGEQYF.

V usage is TRBV6-6 and J usage is TRBJ1-2; D might be TRBD1 (5 bases). The CDR3 length is 16 residues. In germline, CDR1 is MNHNY, CDR2 SVGAGI (reference sequence). The ends were cut back, 0 bases at V and 2 bases at J, with 13 bases in the middle. The CDR3 DNA follows: TGTGCCAGCAGTTACTCGTACGGGGAGGGGAACTATGGCTACACCTTC. Encoded protein: CASSYSYGEGNYGYTF.

The chain joins TRBV4-2 to TRBJ1-2; TRBD1 agrees at 7 bases. This CDR3 has 16 amino acids. The V segment lost 0 bases and the J segment 4 bases; nucleotides outside the gene matches: 8. Germline lookup yields CDR1 LGHNA and CDR2 YNFKEQ. The CDR3 region has the DNA TGTGCCAGCAGCCAAGACCTCGACAGGGCCCTCTATGGCTACACCTTC. This gives the protein CASSQDLDRALYGYTF.

The J gene is TRBJ2-6, the V gene TRBV21-1; the D call in the table, TRBD1, was not verified against the DNA. TRBV21-1 is a pseudogene. This CDR3 comprises 18 residues. As DNA, the CDR3 is TGTGCCAGCAGCAGGGACAGGGAGCCCCTCTCTGGGGCCAACGTCCTGACTTTC. Its protein is CASSRDREPLSGANVLTF.

V gene TRBV19 combines with J gene TRBJ2-6, with D maybe TRBD1 (6 bases). V was cut by 4 bases and J by 3 bases, with 13 bases left in between. The CDR3 runs 16 residues. Germline V gene sequence: CDR1 LNHDA, CDR2 SQIVND (reference sequence). This CDR3 is CASSTDRRGGANVLTF. The CDR3 region has the DNA TGTGCCAGTAGTACCGACAGGCGAGGTGGGGCCAACGTCCTGACTTTC. Full variable domain (outside the CDR3, taken from reference TRBV19 and TRBJ2-6): DGGITQSPKYLFRKEGQNVTLSCEQNLNHDAMYWYRQDPGQGLRLIYYSQIVNDFQKGDIAEGYSVSREKKESFPLTVTSAQKNPTAFYLCASSTDRRGGANVLTFGAGSRLTVL.

The rearrangement joins TRBV7-3 to TRBJ2-1; D remains ambiguous. Germline values: CDR1 SGHTA, CDR2 FQGTGA. There are 12 residues in the CDR3. The ends were cut back, 4 bases at V and 8 bases at J, with 9 bases in the middle. The CDR3 loop is CASSSLADEQFF. DNA for the CDR3: TGTGCCAGCAGCTCCCTTGCGGATGAGCAGTTCTTC.

CDR3 nucleotides: TGTGCCAGCAGCGGACAGGGGTCCCCTGGGGCCAACGTCCTGACTTTC. This gives the protein CASSGQGSPGANVLTF. This chain uses TRBV9 with TRBJ2-6; 8 positions agree with TRBD1. Germline V gives CDR1 SGDLS, CDR2 YYNGEE. J lost 2 bases, V lost 3 bases, and 4 bases had no gene match. The length of the CDR3 is 16 residues.

J is TRBJ1-6 and V is TRBV28, with 9 nucleotides matching TRBD1. Trimming removed 4 bases from V and 8 bases from J; junction bases left unmatched: 6. CDR3 length: 15 amino acids. The germline V gene has CDR1 MDHEN and CDR2 SYDVKM. The CDR3 here is CASSSAGQGYSPLHF. The CDR3 DNA is TGTGCCAGCAGTTCCGCGGGACAGGGTTATTCACCCCTCCACTTT.

The chain combines TRBV28 with TRBJ1-1; possibly TRBD1 for D (6 bases). CDR1 and CDR2 (germline): MDHEN, SYDVKM. The CDR3 consists of 14 residues. Trimming left V 2 bases short and J 4 bases short, with 11 bases between. DNA for the CDR3: TGTGCCAGCAGTTTAGTTCGAGGGGGCACTGAAGCTTTCTTT. It translates to CASSLVRGGTEAFF.

The rearrangement uses TRBV9 and TRBJ2-7; the D gene is possibly TRBD2 (7 bases). This CDR3 region has 13 residues. Germline V lookup: CDR1 SGDLS, CDR2 YYNGEE. Between the trimmed V and J ends, which lost 7 bases and 5 bases, there was a span of 16 bases. CDR3 in DNA: TGTGCCAGCGGGGGGGCTTATGGGGACGAGCAGTACTTC. It is translated as CASGGAYGDEQYF.

This clone was detected a few times. CDR3 in DNA: TGTGCCAGCAGTACCTGGGACAACTCCTACGAGCAGTACTTC. Translation gives CASSTWDNSYEQYF. The chain carries TRBV27 and TRBJ2-7, with D possibly TRBD1 on 6 matching bases. Germline lookup yields CDR1 MNHEY and CDR2 SMNVEV (reference sequence). The CDR3 consists of 14 residues. Trimming stripped 5 bases from V and 0 bases from J, with 11 bases between.

This clone showed up just once. The CDR3 region is CASKEQGAGGYTF. As DNA, the CDR3 is TGTGCCAGTAAGGAACAGGGGGCCGGCGGCTACACCTTC. The V and J genes are TRBV19 and TRBJ1-2; 9 bases are a match to TRBD1. The CDR3 spans 13 residues. V shed 7 bases, J shed 8 bases, and the junction held 8 bases outside the gene matches. Germline values: CDR1 LNHDA, CDR2 SQIVND (reference sequence).

The chain uses TRBV9 and TRBJ2-3; D remains ambiguous. This CDR3 is 15 amino acids long. Trimming left V 0 bases short and J 3 bases short, with 11 bases between. The germline gives CDR1 SGDLS, CDR2 YYNGEE. CDR3 residues: CASSVDQVPTDTQYF. The DNA for the CDR3 is TGTGCCAGCAGCGTAGACCAGGTCCCAACAGATACGCAGTATTTT.

V is TRBV2 and J is TRBJ2-2, with D possibly matching TRBD1 (6 bases). V was trimmed by 6 bases and J by 6 bases, leaving 20 bases between them. The CDR3 is made up of 16 amino acids. Germline V gives CDR1 SNHLY, CDR2 FYNNEI. In DNA, the CDR3 is TGTGCCAGCAGGCCGCCAGGGGATTTTAAGGCCGGGGAGCTGTTTTTT. This sequence encodes CASRPPGDFKAGELFF. Drawing the rest from reference TRBV2 and TRBJ2-2, the complete variable domain is EPEVTQTPSHQVTQMGQEVILRCVPISNHLYFYWYRQILGQKVEFLVSFYNNEISEKSEIFDDQFSVERPDGSNFTLKIRSTKLEDSAMYFCASRPPGDFKAGELFFGEGSRLTVL.

J is TRBJ1-5 and V is TRBV2, with 7 nucleotides matching TRBD1. There are 14 residues in the CDR3. The germline gives CDR1 SNHLY, CDR2 FYNNEI. Germline trimming cut 1 base from V and 7 bases from J; bases unmatched to any gene: 4. The CDR3 DNA follows: TGTGCCAGCAGTGAAGGACAGGGCTACCAGCCCCAGCATTTT. It is translated as CASSEGQGYQPQHF.

The rearrangement uses TRBV28 and TRBJ2-1; 12 positions match TRBD2. The junction had 11 bases not matched to a gene; V was cut back by 7 bases and J by 10 bases. The CDR3 sequence is 15 residues long. The V gene's germline CDR1 is MDHEN and CDR2 SYDVKM. DNA of the CDR3: TGTGCCAGCACCCCAAGCACTAGCGGGAGGAACGAGCAGTTCTTC. Translating gives CASTPSTSGRNEQFF.

The chain carries TRBV7-2 and TRBJ2-7; TRBD2 might be the D (6 bases). Germline V lookup: CDR1 SGHTA, CDR2 FQGNSA. The CDR3 is 13 amino acids. Trimming removed 1 base at V and 7 bases at J, with 11 bases between. The CDR3 loop reads CASSLVRAGEQYF. The CDR3 DNA is TGTGCCAGCAGCTTAGTGCGGGCGGGGGAGCAGTACTTC.

This clone was detected only a few times. V gene TRBV5-1 combines with J gene TRBJ1-4, with 9 nucleotides matching TRBD1. J was trimmed by 8 bases and V by 4 bases; bases with no gene match: 3. This CDR3 region has 13 residues. Germline V CDR1 and CDR2: SGHRS, YFSETQ. CDR3 nucleotides: TGCGCCAGCAGCGAGGGACAGGGCGAAAAACTGTTTTTT. Amino acids: CASSEGQGEKLFF.

The chain couples TRBV30 to TRBJ1-1, with TRBD1 as a possible D gene (5 bases). Germline V lookup: CDR1 GTSNPN, CDR2 SVGIG (reference sequence). This CDR3 has 13 residues. With 0 bases removed from V and 7 bases from J, the gap between germline ends came to 12 bases. CDR3 region: CAWSVRGFCEAFF. For the CDR3, the DNA is TGTGCCTGGAGTGTACGGGGGTTCTGTGAAGCTTTCTTT.